Here is one TCR beta chain with its context. Some clones are missing from TCRdb's copy, which holds only in-frame ones; the method was immunoSEQ multiplex PCR. The data hold 30,000 to 45,000 clones, with approximately 90% observed a single time. This entry comes from a study of blood T cell repertoires in COVID-19. Turning to the study itself: From T cells, B-cell-depleted T cells, or PBMCs came the material, which was cDNA or gDNA.

CDR3 length equals 17 residues. Germline V lookup: CDR1 SGHRS, CDR2 YFSETQ. Germline trimming cut 4 bases from V and 2 bases from J; bases unmatched to any gene: 12. The source is a human donor in a cohort sampled during active COVID-19. The source material was peripheral blood. V gene TRBV5-1 combines with J gene TRBJ1-5; 7 nucleotides match TRBD1. This CDR3 is CASSLTATGHGNQPQHF. The CDR3 DNA reads TGCGCCAGCAGCCTGACCGCGACAGGGCATGGCAATCAGCCCCAGCATTTT.